The clone carrying this T cell receptor beta chain was counted at least ten times. The study included ophthalmopathy patients with Clinical Activity Score at least 3, NOSPECS grade at least 4 and duration under 3 months. Amplified regions were TCR beta CDR3 sequences from RNA transcripts. During a first-round RT-PCR of the TCR CDR3, the HTBI primer set was used. TCRdb redid the calling of the multiplex PCR reads with MiXCR, one entry per CDR3 protein. Counted here are about 410,000 distinct CDR3 sequences, about 15% occurring once; the ten biggest clones make up 13%. These data are taken from a study of T cells in Graves' hyperthyroidism and ophthalmopathy. Between the trimmed V and J ends, which lost 1 base and 4 bases, there was a span of 10 bases. Germline values: CDR1 SGHVS, CDR2 FQNEAQ. The CDR3 loop spans 14 amino acids.

The chain employs TRBV7-8 and TRBJ2-5, with D unclear. This clonotype was obtained from a man aged 18 to 30 with Graves' ophthalmopathy. Specimen: blood. This CDR3 reads CASSLELFSETQYF. The CDR3 coding sequence is TGTGCCAGCAGCTTAGAATTATTTTCAGAGACCCAGTACTTC.